What follows are 19 T cell receptor beta chains derived from one specimen sequenced in a study of brain T cells in children with intractable seizures. Time point of the sample: blood from clinic visit 5 months post-surgery; TSC patient then seizure free. Method: immunoSEQ multiplex PCR; TCRdb's copy keeps in-frame clones and lacks some. The sample carries approximately 330,000 clones, 85% to 95% recorded once. Sequenced material: peripheral blood, taken roughly 5 months after surgery. The receptors originated from a boy less than two years old with tuberous sclerosis and intractable seizures.

The chain has TRBV2 and TRBJ1-4; D unresolved. Trimming took 6 bases from V and 5 from J, leaving 22 bases between them. CDR1 SNHLY and CDR2 FYNNEI come from the germline V gene. The CDR3 loop spans 17 amino acids. The CDR3 sequence: CASRAGGLSIPNEKLFF. The CDR3 nucleotides read TGTGCCAGCAGGGCTGGCGGCCTAAGCATCCCGAATGAAAAACTGTTTTTT.

This clone was detected only once. The chain couples TRBV11-3 to TRBJ2-2; 7 bases map to TRBD1. With 5 bases clipped from V and 2 bases from J, the junction kept 8 bases outside the gene matches. CDR1 and CDR2 (germline): SGHNT, YENEEA. This CDR3 region has 16 residues. CDR3 sequence reads: CASSPSEGANTGELFF. The DNA for the CDR3 is TGTGCCAGCAGCCCTAGTGAGGGGGCAAACACCGGGGAGCTGTTTTTT.

This clone was picked up one time. The V call is TRBV6-6, the J call TRBJ1-5; no definite D call. The CDR3 loop spans 13 amino acids. Germline-derived CDR1 and CDR2 are MNHNY and SVGAGI (reference sequence). V lost 1 base and J 9 bases, leaving 10 bases between the germline ends. DNA of the CDR3: TGTGCCAGCAGTTACTATGATGATCGGCCCCAGCATTTT. Amino acids: CASSYYDDRPQHF.

This chain connects TRBV3-1 (or the pseudogene TRBV3-2) to TRBJ2-7; possible D gene TRBD1, 5 bases. CDR3 length: 15 amino acids. V lost 1 base, J lost 4 bases, and 14 bases lay in between. The germline V gene encodes CDR1 LGHDT and CDR2 YNNKEL (reference sequence). CDR3 amino acids: CASSQVGSAGYEQYF. The CDR3 nucleotides read TGTGCCAGCAGCCAAGTTGGGTCGGCAGGGTACGAGCAGTACTTC.

The chain couples TRBV3-1 (or the pseudogene TRBV3-2) to TRBJ2-6; the D gene is possibly TRBD2 (5 bases). Trimming stripped 3 bases from V and 4 bases from J, with 13 bases between. Germline CDR1 is LGHDT and CDR2 is YNNKEL (reference sequence). The CDR3 totals 16 residues. The CDR3 DNA is TGTGCCAGCAGCCAGGGGAGAGTTGGGGGGGCCAACGTCCTGACTTTC. It yields the protein CASSQGRVGGANVLTF.

The gene calls are TRBV7-9 and TRBJ2-7, with 7 bases aligning to TRBD2. CDR1 and CDR2 (germline): SEHNR, FQNEAQ (reference sequence). The CDR3 spans 15 residues. Trimming cost V 8 bases and J 1 base; bases outside gene matches: 11. The CDR3 nucleotides are TGTGCCAGCGCTAGCGGTAGCGGGTATTCCTACGAGCAGTACTTC. Translation gives CASASGSGYSYEQYF. The whole variable domain, remainder taken from reference TRBV7-9 and TRBJ2-7, is DTGVSQNPRHKITKRGQNVTFRCDPISEHNRLYWYRQTLGQGPEFLTYFQNEAQLEKSRLLSDRFSAERPKGSFSTLEIQRTEQGDSAMYLCASASGSGYSYEQYFGPGTRLTVT.

The rearrangement joins TRBV6-5 to TRBJ1-1; 7 bases line up with TRBD1. V shed 6 bases and J 1 base; nucleotides not matched to a gene: 8. The V gene's germline CDR1 is MNHEY and CDR2 SVGAGI. This CDR3 is built from 15 residues. The DNA of the CDR3 is TGTGCCAGCAGCAGACAGGGCTCGGGGAACACTGAAGCTTTCTTT. As protein: CASSRQGSGNTEAFF.

This chain uses TRBV5-1 with TRBJ2-5; D gene unclear. The CDR3 is 14 residues long. Germline V gene sequence: CDR1 SGHRS, CDR2 YFSETQ. V was pared by 1 base and J by 2 bases, with 9 bases between. CDR3 sequence reads: CASSLRGSQETQYF. In DNA form, the CDR3 reads TGCGCCAGCAGCTTGCGAGGTTCGCAAGAGACCCAGTACTTC.

This chain uses TRBV6-2 or TRBV6-3 with TRBJ2-1; D ambiguous. The CDR3 has 12 residues. Trimming removed 6 bases from V and 6 bases from J, with 9 bases in between. From germline, CDR1 is MNHEY and CDR2 SVGEGT. The chain's CDR3 is CASSPLLNEQFF. DNA for the CDR3: TGTGCCAGCAGCCCCCTCCTCAATGAGCAGTTCTTC.

J is TRBJ2-1 and V is TRBV19; the D is unclear. CDR1 and CDR2 (germline): LNHDA, SQIVND (reference sequence). Trimming pared 5 bases from V and 8 bases from J, leaving 4 bases between. The CDR3 contains 10 residues. Written as DNA, the CDR3 is TGTGCCAGTAGTGGATATGAGCAGTTCTTC. This sequence encodes CASSGYEQFF. The full variable domain, its missing parts supplied by reference TRBV19 and TRBJ2-1, is DGGITQSPKYLFRKEGQNVTLSCEQNLNHDAMYWYRQDPGQGLRLIYYSQIVNDFQKGDIAEGYSVSREKKESFPLTVTSAQKNPTAFYLCASSGYEQFFGPGTRLTVL.

The chain links TRBV6-1 to TRBJ1-2; a weak D match, TRBD1 (6 bases). This CDR3 comprises 14 residues. The V end was cut by 2 bases, the J end by 4 bases, with 11 bases between. Germline V gives CDR1 MNHNS, CDR2 SASEGT. The CDR3 region has the DNA TGTGCCAGCAGTGAAATCAGGACAGTCTATGGCTACACCTTC. It yields the protein CASSEIRTVYGYTF.

The chain is built from TRBV5-4 and TRBJ2-7, with D perhaps assigned TRBD1 or TRBD2 (5 bases each). CDR1 is SGHNT and CDR2 is YYREEE in the germline V gene (reference sequence). The CDR3 is 14 residues long. V was trimmed by 2 bases and J by 6 bases, leaving 15 bases between them. The CDR3 loop is CASSLSGPLGEQYF. DNA of the CDR3: TGTGCCAGCAGCTTATCGGGGCCCTTGGGCGAGCAGTACTTC. The whole variable domain, filled in from reference TRBV5-4 and TRBJ2-7, reads ETGVTQSPTHLIKTRGQQVTLRCSSQSGHNTVSWYQQALGQGPQFIFQYYREEENGRGNFPPRFSGLQFPNYSSELNVNALELDDSALYLCASSLSGPLGEQYFGPGTRLTVT.

The J gene is TRBJ1-5, the V gene TRBV6-1; D uncertain. Trimming cost V 2 bases and J 0 bases, with 11 bases left between them. CDR1 MNHNS and CDR2 SASEGT come from the germline V gene. This CDR3 has 16 residues. The CDR3 protein is CASSEWADYSNQPQHF. The CDR3 DNA sequence: TGTGCCAGCAGTGAATGGGCAGATTATAGCAATCAGCCCCAGCATTTT.

This chain joins TRBV3-1 (or the pseudogene TRBV3-2) and TRBJ1-2, with TRBD1 as a possible D gene (5 bases). The germline V gene encodes CDR1 LGHDT and CDR2 YNNKEL (reference sequence). V lost 3 bases and J lost 4, with 9 bases in between. This CDR3 region has 13 residues. The CDR3 loop reads CASSQGVVYGYTF. The DNA of the CDR3 is TGTGCCAGCAGCCAGGGGGTCGTCTATGGCTACACCTTC.

This clone has only one observation. V is TRBV28 and J is TRBJ2-2, with D possibly TRBD1 on 6 matching bases. The CDR3 runs to 15 residues. CDR1 is MDHEN and CDR2 is SYDVKM in the germline V gene. The germline V and J ends were trimmed by 2 bases and 0 bases, with 7 bases remaining between them. CDR3 in DNA: TGTGCCAGCAGTTTAGGGACAACGAACACCGGGGAGCTGTTTTTT. This codes for CASSLGTTNTGELFF. Full variable domain (remainder filled in from reference TRBV28 and TRBJ2-2): DVKVTQSSRYLVKRTGEKVFLECVQDMDHENMFWYRQDPGLGLRLIYFSYDVKMKEKGDIPEGYSVSREKKERFSLILESASTNQTSMYLCASSLGTTNTGELFFGEGSRLTVL.

The V gene is TRBV5-4, the J gene TRBJ1-2; 7 bases map to TRBD1. The J segment lost 5 bases and the V segment lost 4 bases, leaving 11 bases of the junction unmatched. This CDR3 comprises 15 residues. In germline, CDR1 is SGHNT, CDR2 YYREEE (reference sequence). CDR3 in DNA: TGTGCCAGCAGCCCCGGGGGCAGGGGGAGGTATGGCTACACCTTC. This gives the protein CASSPGGRGRYGYTF.

The CDR3 sequence is CAWRKYRVNYGYTF. Written as DNA, the CDR3 is TGTGCCTGGAGGAAGTATCGGGTTAACTATGGCTACACCTTC. J is TRBJ1-2 and V is TRBV30; D is unresolved. V shed 3 bases and J shed 1 base, with 12 bases lying between them. The CDR3 runs to 14 residues. Germline V gene sequence: CDR1 GTSNPN, CDR2 SVGIG (reference sequence).

The V gene is TRBV3-1 (or the pseudogene TRBV3-2), the J gene TRBJ2-1, with 10 bases lining up with TRBD2. The CDR3 has 15 residues. From germline, CDR1 is LGHDT and CDR2 YNNKEL (reference sequence). The trim removed 3 bases at V and 3 bases at J, leaving 2 bases unmatched. The chain's CDR3 is CASSQTSGHYNEQFF. The CDR3 DNA reads as TGTGCCAGCAGCCAGACTAGCGGGCACTACAATGAGCAGTTCTTC.

The chain is built from TRBV10-3 and TRBJ2-2; D is ambiguous. Trimming cost V 0 bases and J 6 bases, with 2 bases left between them. The CDR3 covers 12 residues. Germline V gene lookup returns CDR1 ENHRY and CDR2 SYGVKD. The CDR3 reads CAISESPGELFF. The CDR3 nucleotides are TGTGCCATCAGTGAGTCACCCGGGGAGCTGTTTTTT.